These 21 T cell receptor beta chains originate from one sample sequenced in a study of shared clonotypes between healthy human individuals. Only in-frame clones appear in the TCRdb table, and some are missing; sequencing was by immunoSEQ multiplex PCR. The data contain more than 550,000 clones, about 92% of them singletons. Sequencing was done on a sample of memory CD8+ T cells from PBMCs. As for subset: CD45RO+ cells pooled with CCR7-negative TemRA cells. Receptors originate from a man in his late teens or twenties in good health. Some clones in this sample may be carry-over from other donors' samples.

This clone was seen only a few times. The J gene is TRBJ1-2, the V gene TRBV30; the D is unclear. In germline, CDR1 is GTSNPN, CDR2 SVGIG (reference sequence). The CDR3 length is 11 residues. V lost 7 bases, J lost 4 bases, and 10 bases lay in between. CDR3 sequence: CASRDPYGYTF. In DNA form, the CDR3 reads TGTGCCTCACGGGATCCCTATGGCTACACCTTC.

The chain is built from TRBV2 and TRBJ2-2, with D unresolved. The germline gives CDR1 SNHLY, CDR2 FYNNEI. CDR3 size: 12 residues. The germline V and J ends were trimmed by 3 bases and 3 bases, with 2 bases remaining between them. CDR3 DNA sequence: TGTGCCAGCAGTGAGTACACCGGGGAGCTGTTTTTT. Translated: CASSEYTGELFF.

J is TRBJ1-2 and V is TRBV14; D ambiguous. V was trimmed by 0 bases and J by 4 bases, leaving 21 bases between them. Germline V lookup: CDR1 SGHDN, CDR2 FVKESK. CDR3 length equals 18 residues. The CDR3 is CASSQDRYNFVYGYGYTF. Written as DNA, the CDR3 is TGTGCCAGCAGCCAAGATCGGTACAATTTCGTATATGGCTATGGCTACACCTTC.

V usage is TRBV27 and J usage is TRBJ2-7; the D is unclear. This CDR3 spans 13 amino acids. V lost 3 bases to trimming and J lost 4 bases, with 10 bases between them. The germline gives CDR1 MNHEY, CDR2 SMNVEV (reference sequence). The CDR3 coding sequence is TGTGCCAGCAGTTTGGGCTTCGGGTACGAGCAGTACTTC. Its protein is CASSLGFGYEQYF.

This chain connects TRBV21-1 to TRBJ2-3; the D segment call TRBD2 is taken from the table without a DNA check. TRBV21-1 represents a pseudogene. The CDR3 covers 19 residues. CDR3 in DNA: TGTGCCAGCAGCAAAGTATTGGGAAGGGCTAGCGGGTTCGCAGATACGCAGTATTTT. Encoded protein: CASSKVLGRASGFADTQYF.

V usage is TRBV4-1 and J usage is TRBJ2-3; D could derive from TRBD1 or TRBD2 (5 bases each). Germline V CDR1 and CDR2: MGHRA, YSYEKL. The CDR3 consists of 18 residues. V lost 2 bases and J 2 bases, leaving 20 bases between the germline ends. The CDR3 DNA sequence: TGCGCCAGCAGCCAACCCCTGAGAACCGGGACCGACACAGATACGCAGTATTTT. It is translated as CASSQPLRTGTDTDTQYF.

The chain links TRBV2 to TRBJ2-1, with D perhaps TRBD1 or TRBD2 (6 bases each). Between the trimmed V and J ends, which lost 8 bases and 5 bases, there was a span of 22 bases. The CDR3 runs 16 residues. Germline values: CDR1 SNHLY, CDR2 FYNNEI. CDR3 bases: TGTGCCAGCCCTAACGCTAGGGGGGAGGAAAACAATGAGCAGTTCTTC. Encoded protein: CASPNARGEENNEQFF. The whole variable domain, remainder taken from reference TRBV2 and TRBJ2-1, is EPEVTQTPSHQVTQMGQEVILRCVPISNHLYFYWYRQILGQKVEFLVSFYNNEISEKSEIFDDQFSVERPDGSNFTLKIRSTKLEDSAMYFCASPNARGEENNEQFFGPGTRLTVL.

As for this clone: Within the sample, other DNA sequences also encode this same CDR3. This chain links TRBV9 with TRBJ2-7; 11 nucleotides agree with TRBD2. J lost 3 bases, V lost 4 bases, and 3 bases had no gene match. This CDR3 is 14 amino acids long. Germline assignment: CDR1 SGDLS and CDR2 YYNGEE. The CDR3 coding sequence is TGTGCCAGCAGCCCTGGGACTAGCGGCTACGAGCAGTACTTC. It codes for CASSPGTSGYEQYF.

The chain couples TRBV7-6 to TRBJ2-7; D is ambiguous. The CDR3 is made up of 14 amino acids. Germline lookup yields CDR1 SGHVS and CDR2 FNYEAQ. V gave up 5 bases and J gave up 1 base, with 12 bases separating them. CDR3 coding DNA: TGTGCCAGCAGCCCCCTGCTGGGTTCCTACGAGCAGTACTTC. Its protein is CASSPLLGSYEQYF.

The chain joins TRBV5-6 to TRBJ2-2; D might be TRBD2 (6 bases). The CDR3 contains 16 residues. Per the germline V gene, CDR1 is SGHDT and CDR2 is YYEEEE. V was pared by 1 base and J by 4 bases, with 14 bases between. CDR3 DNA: TGTGCCAGCAGCTTGACCGGAGGGGCCGGCACCGGGGAGCTGTTTTTT. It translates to CASSLTGGAGTGELFF.

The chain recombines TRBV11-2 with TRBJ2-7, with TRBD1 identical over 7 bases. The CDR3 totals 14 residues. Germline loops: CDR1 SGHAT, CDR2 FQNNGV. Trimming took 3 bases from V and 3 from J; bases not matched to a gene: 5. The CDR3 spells CASSFVGDSYEQYF. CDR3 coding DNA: TGTGCCAGCAGCTTTGTAGGGGACAGCTACGAGCAGTACTTC.

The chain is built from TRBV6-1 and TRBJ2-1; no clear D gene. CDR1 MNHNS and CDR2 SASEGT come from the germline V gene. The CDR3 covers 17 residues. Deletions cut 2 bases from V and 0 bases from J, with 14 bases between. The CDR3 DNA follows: TGTGCCAGCAGTGAACCCTGGCGAGAAGGCTCCTACAATGAGCAGTTCTTC. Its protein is CASSEPWREGSYNEQFF.

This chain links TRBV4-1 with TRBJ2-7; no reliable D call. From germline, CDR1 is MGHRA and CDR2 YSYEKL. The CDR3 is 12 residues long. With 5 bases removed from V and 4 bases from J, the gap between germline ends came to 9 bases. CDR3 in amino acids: CASSANLYEQYF. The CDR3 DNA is TGCGCCAGCAGCGCGAATCTTTACGAGCAGTACTTC.

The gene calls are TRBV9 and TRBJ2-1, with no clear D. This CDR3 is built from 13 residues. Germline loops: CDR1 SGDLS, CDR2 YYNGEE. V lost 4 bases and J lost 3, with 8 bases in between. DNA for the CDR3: TGTGCCAGCAGCCCTCAAGACTACAATGAGCAGTTCTTC. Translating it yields CASSPQDYNEQFF. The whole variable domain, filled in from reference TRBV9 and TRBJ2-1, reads DSGVTQTPKHLITATGQRVTLRCSPRSGDLSVYWYQQSLDQGLQFLIQYYNGEERAKGNILERFSAQQFPDLHSELNLSSLELGDSALYFCASSPQDYNEQFFGPGTRLTVL.

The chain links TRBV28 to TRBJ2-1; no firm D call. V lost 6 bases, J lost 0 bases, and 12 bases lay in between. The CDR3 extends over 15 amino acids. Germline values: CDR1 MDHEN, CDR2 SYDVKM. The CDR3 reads CASRLASSSYNEQFF. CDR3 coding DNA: TGTGCCAGCAGATTAGCCTCGAGCTCCTACAATGAGCAGTTCTTC.

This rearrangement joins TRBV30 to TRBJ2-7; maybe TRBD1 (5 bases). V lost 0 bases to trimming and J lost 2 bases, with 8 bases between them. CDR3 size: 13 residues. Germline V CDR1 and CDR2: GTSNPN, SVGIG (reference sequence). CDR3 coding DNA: TGTGCCTGGAGTGTACAGGACCCCTACGAGCAGTACTTC. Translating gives CAWSVQDPYEQYF.

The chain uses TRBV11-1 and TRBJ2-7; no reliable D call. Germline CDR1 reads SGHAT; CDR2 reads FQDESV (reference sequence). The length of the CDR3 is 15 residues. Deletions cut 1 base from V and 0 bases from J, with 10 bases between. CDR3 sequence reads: CASSLEWHDSYEQYF. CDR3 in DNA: TGTGCCAGCAGCTTAGAGTGGCACGACTCCTACGAGCAGTACTTC.

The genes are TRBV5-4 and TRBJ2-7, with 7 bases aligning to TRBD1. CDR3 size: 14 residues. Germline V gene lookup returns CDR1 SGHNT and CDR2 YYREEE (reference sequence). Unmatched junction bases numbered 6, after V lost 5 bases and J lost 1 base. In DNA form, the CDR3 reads TGTGCCAGCAGGGGCCCCAGGGGGTCCTACGAGCAGTACTTC. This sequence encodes CASRGPRGSYEQYF.

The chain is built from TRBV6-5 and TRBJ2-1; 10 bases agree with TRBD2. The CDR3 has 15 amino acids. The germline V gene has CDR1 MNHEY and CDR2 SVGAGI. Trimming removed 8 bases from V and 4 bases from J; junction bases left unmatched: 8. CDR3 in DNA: TGTGCCAGCTGCTCAAGGACTAGCGGATACAATGAGCAGTTCTTC. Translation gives CASCSRTSGYNEQFF.

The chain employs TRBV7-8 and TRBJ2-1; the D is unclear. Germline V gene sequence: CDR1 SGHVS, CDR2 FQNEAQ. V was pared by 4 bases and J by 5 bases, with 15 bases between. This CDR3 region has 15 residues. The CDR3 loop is CASSSRAVLNNEQFF. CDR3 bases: TGTGCCAGCAGCTCCCGGGCCGTACTAAACAATGAGCAGTTCTTC.

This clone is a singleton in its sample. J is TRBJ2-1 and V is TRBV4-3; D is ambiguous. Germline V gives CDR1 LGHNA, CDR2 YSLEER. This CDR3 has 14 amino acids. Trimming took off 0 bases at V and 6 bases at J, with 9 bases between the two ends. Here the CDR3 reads CASSQETGFNEQFF. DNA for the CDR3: TGCGCCAGCAGCCAAGAGACCGGGTTCAATGAGCAGTTCTTC.